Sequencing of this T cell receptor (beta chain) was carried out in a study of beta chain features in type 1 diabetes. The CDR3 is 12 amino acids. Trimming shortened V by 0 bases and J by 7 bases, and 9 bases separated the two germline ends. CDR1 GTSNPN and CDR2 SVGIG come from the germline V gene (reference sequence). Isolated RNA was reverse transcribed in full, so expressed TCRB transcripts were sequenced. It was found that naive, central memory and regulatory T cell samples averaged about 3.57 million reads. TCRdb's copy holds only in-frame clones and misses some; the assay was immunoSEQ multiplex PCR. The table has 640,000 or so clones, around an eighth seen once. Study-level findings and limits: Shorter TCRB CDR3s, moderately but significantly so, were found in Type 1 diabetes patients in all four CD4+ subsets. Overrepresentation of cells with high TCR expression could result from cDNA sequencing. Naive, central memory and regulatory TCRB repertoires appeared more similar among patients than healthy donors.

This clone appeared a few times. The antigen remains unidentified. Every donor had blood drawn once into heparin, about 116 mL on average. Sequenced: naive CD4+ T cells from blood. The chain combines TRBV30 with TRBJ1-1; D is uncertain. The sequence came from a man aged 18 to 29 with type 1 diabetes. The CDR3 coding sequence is TGTGCCTGGAGTGTACTCGGGGATGAAGCTTTCTTT. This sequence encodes CAWSVLGDEAFF.